A selection of T cell receptor beta chains follows, all from one sample in a study of identical twins. Using its own MiXCR run on the 5' RACE reads, TCRdb lists one record per CDR3 protein. The data show under 300,000 distinct CDR3 sequences, over 5.5% seen once. The same sample was also studied in work on T cells expressing NK-cell markers.

Material: CD8+ T cells sorted from blood. These receptors all come from a woman under 30 in good health. The CDR3 runs from the conserved cysteine through the conserved F or W. The D gene is left open where the match is weak. The size of a clone is reported for some rows only, either as once, few or many, or as a class for expanded clones.

12	-	-	TRBV15	TRBJ1-4	TGTGCCGTGGGGGCGCCAAGGGAAAAACTGTTTTTT	CAVGAPREKLFF
15	-	many	TRBV4-3	TRBJ1-2	TGCGCCAGCAGCCAAGAGGCCAGGGGAGACTATGGCTACACCTTC	CASSQEARGDYGYTF
13	-	many	TRBV15	TRBJ1-5	TGTGCCACCAGCAGAGATCGGGGTCAGCCCCAGCATTTT	CATSRDRGQPQHF
17	TRBD1	-	TRBV11-3	TRBJ2-1	TGTGCCAGCAGCTTAGCGTACGGGACAGGGGCATCAAATGAGCAGTTCTTC	CASSLAYGTGASNEQFF
16	TRBD2	many	TRBV15	TRBJ2-1	TGTGCCACCAGAGGAGGCGAGACTAGCGTTTACAATGAGCAGTTCTTC	CATRGGETSVYNEQFF
13	TRBD2	few	TRBV5-6	TRBJ2-1	TGTGCCAGCAGCCGGGGGGACGTGCTCGAGCAGTTCTTC	CASSRGDVLEQFF
17	TRBD1	-	TRBV20-1	TRBJ1-5	TGCAGTGCTAGAGGGCAGGGAGGTGGACAGGGCAATCAGCCCCAGCATTTT	CSARGQGGGQGNQPQHF
19	TRBD1	many	TRBV11-1	TRBJ2-1	TGTGCCAGCAGCTTTGGGACAGGGGGACTGGCGGTGAGGTACAATGAGCAGTTCTTC	CASSFGTGGLAVRYNEQFF
12	-	-	TRBV5-1	TRBJ2-1	TGCGCCAGCAGCTTGTTTGGTGGGGAGCAGTTCTTC	CASSLFGGEQFF
15	-	many	TRBV3-1	TRBJ1-5	TGTGCCAGCAGCCAAGACCGAGGGTTCGATCAGCCCCAGCATTTT	CASSQDRGFDQPQHF
12	-	-	TRBV9	TRBJ2-2	TGTGCCAGCTCCGACATTCCCGGGGAGCTGTTTTTT	CASSDIPGELFF
12	-	many	TRBV7-9	TRBJ2-7	TGTGCCAGCAGCTGGGACTTCTACGAGCAGTACTTC	CASSWDFYEQYF
15	TRBD2	many	TRBV6-5	TRBJ2-7	TGTGCCAGCAGTTACTCTAGCGGGGGGGCCTACGAGCAGTACTTC	CASSYSSGGAYEQYF
15	-	many	TRBV20-1	TRBJ2-7	TGCAGTGCTAAAACTGACCCGGACAGCTCCTACGAGCAGTACTTC	CSAKTDPDSSYEQYF
14	-	many	TRBV3-1	TRBJ2-1	TGTGCCAGCAGCCCCCATATAGGTTACAATGAGCAGTTCTTC	CASSPHIGYNEQFF
13	TRBD1	few	TRBV12-3/TRBV12-4	TRBJ1-2	TGTGCCAGCAGCTACACAACAGGGGTTGGCTACACCTTC	CASSYTTGVGYTF
16	-	many	TRBV7-9	TRBJ1-1	TGTGCCAGCAGCCCTGTGGAGGGCTGGGGGAACACTGAAGCTTTCTTT	CASSPVEGWGNTEAFF
13	-	many	TRBV7-8	TRBJ2-5	TGTGCCAGCAGCTTAGCGGGATGGGAGACCCAGTACTTC	CASSLAGWETQYF
16	TRBD2	-	TRBV20-1	TRBJ2-1	TGCAGTGCTAGAGATCAAGCGGGACTAGCTACAAATGAGCAGTTCTTC	CSARDQAGLATNEQFF
16	TRBD2	many	TRBV6-5	TRBJ2-1	TGTGCCAGCAGTTACTCGATGGCGGGAGAGGGTAATGAGCAGTTCTTC	CASSYSMAGEGNEQFF
15	TRBD1	few	TRBV24-1	TRBJ2-2	TGTGCCACCAGTGACCCGGGACAGGGGAACGGGGAGCTGTTTTTT	CATSDPGQGNGELFF
11	-	many	TRBV11-2	TRBJ2-7	TGTGCCAGCAGCCTTACCTGGGAGCAGTACTTC	CASSLTWEQYF
14	-	few	TRBV19	TRBJ1-1	TGTGCCAGTAGTATCGGGGGAGGGTGGACTGAAGCTTTCTTT	CASSIGGGWTEAFF
15	TRBD2	-	TRBV11-2	TRBJ2-7	TGTGCCAGCAGCTTAGTAGCGGGAGGATCCTACGAGCAGTACTTC	CASSLVAGGSYEQYF
13	-	few	TRBV12-3/TRBV12-4	TRBJ2-7	TGTGCCAGCAGGCGGCTGGGGACGGGGGAGCAGTACTTC	CASRRLGTGEQYF
15	-	few	TRBV4-3	TRBJ2-1	TGCGCCAGCAGCCAACCGGGTTTAGGAAACAATGAGCAGTTCTTC	CASSQPGLGNNEQFF
16	TRBD1	few	TRBV4-3	TRBJ2-3	TGCGCCAGCAGCCAAGGAGACAGGGGGCCCGCAGATACGCAGTATTTT	CASSQGDRGPADTQYF
13	-	many	TRBV12-3/TRBV12-4	TRBJ2-5	TGTGCCAGCAGTTTTATAGAAAAAGAGACCCAGTACTTC	CASSFIEKETQYF
14	-	few	TRBV6-9	TRBJ1-1	TGTGCCAGCAGTCGTACAGGCTGGAACACTGAAGCTTTCTTT	CASSRTGWNTEAFF
14	-	-	TRBV7-9	TRBJ1-4	TGTGCCAGCAGCCACAGGGTTGGGGCTGAAAAACTGTTTTTT	CASSHRVGAEKLFF
13	-	many	TRBV12-3/TRBV12-4	TRBJ2-2	TGTGCCAGCAGTCAAGGGTGGATCGGGGAGCTGTTTTTT	CASSQGWIGELFF